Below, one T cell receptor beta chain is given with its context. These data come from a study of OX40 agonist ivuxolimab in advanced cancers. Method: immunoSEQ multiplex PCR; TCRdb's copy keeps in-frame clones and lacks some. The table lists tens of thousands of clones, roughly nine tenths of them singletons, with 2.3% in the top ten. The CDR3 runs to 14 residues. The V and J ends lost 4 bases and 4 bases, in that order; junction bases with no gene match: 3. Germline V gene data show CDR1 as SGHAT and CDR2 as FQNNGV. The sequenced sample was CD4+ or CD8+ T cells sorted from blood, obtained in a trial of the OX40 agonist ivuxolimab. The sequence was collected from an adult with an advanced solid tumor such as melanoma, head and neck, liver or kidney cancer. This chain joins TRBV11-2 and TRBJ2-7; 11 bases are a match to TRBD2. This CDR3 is CASSSLAGGYEQYF. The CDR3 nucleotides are TGTGCCAGCAGCTCGCTAGCGGGAGGATACGAGCAGTACTTC.